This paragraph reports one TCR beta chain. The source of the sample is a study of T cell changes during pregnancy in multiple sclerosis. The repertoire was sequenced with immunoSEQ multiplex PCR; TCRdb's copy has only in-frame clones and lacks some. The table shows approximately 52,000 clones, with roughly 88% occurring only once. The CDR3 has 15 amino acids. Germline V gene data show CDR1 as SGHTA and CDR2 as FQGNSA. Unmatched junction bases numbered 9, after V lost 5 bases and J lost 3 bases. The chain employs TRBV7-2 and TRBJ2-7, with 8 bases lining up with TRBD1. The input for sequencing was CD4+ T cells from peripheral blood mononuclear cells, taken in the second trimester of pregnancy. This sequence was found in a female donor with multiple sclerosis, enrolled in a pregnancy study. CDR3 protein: CASSPTAGQGYEQYF. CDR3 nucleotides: TGTGCCAGCAGCCCTACCGCCGGACAGGGCTACGAGCAGTACTTC.